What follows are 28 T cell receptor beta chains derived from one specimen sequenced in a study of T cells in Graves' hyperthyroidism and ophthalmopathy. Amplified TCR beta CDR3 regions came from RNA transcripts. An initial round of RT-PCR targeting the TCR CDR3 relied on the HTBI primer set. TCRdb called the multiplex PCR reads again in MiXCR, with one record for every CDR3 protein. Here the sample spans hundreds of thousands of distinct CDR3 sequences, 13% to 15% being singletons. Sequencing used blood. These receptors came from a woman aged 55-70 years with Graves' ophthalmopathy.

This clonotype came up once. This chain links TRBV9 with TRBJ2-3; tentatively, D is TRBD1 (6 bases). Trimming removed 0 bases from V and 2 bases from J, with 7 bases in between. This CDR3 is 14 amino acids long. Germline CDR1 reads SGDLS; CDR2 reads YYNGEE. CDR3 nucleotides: TGTGCCAGCAGCGTAGGGGACATCACAGATACGCAGTATTTT. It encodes CASSVGDITDTQYF.

CDR3 sequence: CASSSGQGMNTEAFF. The CDR3 bases are TGTGCCAGCAGCTCGGGACAGGGGATGAACACTGAAGCTTTCTTT. The chain recombines TRBV7-8 with TRBJ1-1, with 10 bases that match TRBD1. The CDR3 runs to 15 residues. The V gene end was trimmed by 4 bases and the J gene end by 0 bases; junction bases not matched to a gene: 2. In germline, CDR1 is SGHVS, CDR2 FQNEAQ.

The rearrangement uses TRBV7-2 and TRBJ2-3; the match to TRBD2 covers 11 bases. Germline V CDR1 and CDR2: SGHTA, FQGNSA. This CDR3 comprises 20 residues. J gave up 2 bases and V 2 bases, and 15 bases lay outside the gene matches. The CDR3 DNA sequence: TGTGCCAGCAGCTTACCGACTAGCGGGGTCTTCCGCCACTTCACAGATACGCAGTATTTT. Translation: CASSLPTSGVFRHFTDTQYF.

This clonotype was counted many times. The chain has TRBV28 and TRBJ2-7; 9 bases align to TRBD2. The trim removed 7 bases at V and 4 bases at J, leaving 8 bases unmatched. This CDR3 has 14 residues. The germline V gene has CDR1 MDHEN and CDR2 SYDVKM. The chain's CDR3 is CASIEAGGKYEQYF. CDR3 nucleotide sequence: TGTGCCAGCATCGAAGCGGGAGGCAAATACGAGCAGTACTTC.

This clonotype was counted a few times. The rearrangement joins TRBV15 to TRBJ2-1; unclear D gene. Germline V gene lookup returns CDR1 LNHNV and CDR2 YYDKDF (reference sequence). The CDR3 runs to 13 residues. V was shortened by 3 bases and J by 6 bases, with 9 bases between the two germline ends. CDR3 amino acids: CATSSQMGNEQFF. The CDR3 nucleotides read TGTGCCACCAGCAGCCAGATGGGCAATGAGCAGTTCTTC.

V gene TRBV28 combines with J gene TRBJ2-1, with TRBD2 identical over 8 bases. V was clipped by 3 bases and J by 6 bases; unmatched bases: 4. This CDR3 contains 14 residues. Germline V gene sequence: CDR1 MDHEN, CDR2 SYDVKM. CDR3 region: CASSLGAGVNEQFF. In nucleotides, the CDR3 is TGTGCCAGCAGTTTGGGAGCGGGGGTCAATGAGCAGTTCTTC.

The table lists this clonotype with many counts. The DNA of the CDR3 is TGTGCCAGCAATCAACAGGACACGCCGGGACTCGACTACAATGAGCAGTTCTTC. It encodes CASNQQDTPGLDYNEQFF. The chain combines TRBV2 with TRBJ2-1; TRBD2 is a possible D gene (6 bases). V was clipped by 7 bases and J by 3 bases, with 25 bases between them. Germline CDR1 and CDR2: SNHLY and FYNNEI. The CDR3 consists of 18 residues.

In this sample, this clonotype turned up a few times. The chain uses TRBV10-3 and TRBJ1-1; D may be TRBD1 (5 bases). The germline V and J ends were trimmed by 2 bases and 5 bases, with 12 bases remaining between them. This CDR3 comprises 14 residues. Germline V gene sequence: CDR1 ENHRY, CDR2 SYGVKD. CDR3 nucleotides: TGTGCCATCAGTGAGAATCAGGGTCGAACTGAAGCTTTCTTT. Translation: CAISENQGRTEAFF.

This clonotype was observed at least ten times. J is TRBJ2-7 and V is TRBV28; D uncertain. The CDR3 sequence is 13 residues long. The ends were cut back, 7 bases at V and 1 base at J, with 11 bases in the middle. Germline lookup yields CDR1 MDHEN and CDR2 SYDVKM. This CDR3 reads CASKGSPSYEQYF. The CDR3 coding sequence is TGTGCCAGCAAGGGCTCACCTTCCTACGAGCAGTACTTC.

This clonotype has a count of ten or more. The CDR3 region is CASSLPGGSHYEQYF. As DNA, the CDR3 is TGTGCCAGCAGCTTACCAGGGGGGAGCCACTACGAGCAGTACTTC. V usage is TRBV11-2 and J usage is TRBJ2-7; the D gene is possibly TRBD1 (7 bases). The length of the CDR3 is 15 residues. V was clipped by 2 bases and J by 3 bases, with 14 bases between them. The germline V gene has CDR1 SGHAT and CDR2 FQNNGV.

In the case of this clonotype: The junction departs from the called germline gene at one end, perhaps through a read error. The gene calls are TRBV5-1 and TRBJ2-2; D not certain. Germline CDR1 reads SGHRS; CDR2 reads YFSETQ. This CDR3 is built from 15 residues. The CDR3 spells CAGSLSVSPAGELFF. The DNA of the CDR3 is TGCGCCGGCAGCTTGTCCGTTAGTCCGGCCGGGGAGCTGTTTTTT.

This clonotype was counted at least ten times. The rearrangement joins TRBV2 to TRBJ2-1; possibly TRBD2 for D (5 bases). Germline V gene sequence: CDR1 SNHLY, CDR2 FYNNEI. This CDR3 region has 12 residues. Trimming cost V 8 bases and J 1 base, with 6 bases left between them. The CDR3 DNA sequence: TGTGCCAGCGGGAGTTCCTACAATGAGCAGTTCTTC. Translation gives CASGSSYNEQFF.

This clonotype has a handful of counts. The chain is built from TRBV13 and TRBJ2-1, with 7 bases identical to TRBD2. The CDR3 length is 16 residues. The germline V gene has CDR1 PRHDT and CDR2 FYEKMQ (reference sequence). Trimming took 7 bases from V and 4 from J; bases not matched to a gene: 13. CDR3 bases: TGTGCCAGCATCCACTCCGGGAAAGCGGGGTACAATGAGCAGTTCTTC. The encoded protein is CASIHSGKAGYNEQFF.

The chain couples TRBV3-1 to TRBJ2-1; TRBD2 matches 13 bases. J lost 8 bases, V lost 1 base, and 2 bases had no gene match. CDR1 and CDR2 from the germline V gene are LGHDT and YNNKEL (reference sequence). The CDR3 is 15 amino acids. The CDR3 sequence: CASSQVLAGGHEQFF. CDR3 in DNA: TGTGCCAGCAGCCAAGTACTAGCGGGAGGGCATGAGCAGTTCTTC.

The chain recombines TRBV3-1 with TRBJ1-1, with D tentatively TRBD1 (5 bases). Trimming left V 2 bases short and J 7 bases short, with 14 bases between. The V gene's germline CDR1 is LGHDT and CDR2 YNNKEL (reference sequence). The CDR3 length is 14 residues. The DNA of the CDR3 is TGTGCCAGCAGCCAATACCTGGGGGACGGTGAAGCTTTCTTT. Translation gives CASSQYLGDGEAFF.

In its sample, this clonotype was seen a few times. The CDR3 sequence is CASSIGTPGVETQYF. CDR3 coding DNA: TGTGCCAGTAGTATCGGGACTCCTGGGGTCGAGACCCAGTACTTC. The chain uses TRBV19 and TRBJ2-5; D might be TRBD2 (6 bases). Trimming took off 3 bases at V and 5 bases at J, with 16 bases between the two ends. CDR1 is LNHDA, CDR2 SQIVND, per germline (reference sequence). The CDR3 length is 15 residues.

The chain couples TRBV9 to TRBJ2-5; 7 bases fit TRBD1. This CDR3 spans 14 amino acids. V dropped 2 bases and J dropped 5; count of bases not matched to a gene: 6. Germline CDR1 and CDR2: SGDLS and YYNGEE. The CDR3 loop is CASSVRQGRETQYF. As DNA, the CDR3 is TGTGCCAGCAGCGTCCGACAGGGTCGGGAGACCCAGTACTTC.

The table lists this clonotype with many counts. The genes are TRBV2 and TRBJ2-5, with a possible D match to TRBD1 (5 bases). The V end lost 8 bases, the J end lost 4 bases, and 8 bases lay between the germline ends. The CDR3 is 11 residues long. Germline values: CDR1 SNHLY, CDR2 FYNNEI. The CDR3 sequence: CASLGPETQYF. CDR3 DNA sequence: TGTGCCAGCTTGGGGCCAGAGACCCAGTACTTC. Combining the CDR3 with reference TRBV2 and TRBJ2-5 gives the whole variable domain EPEVTQTPSHQVTQMGQEVILRCVPISNHLYFYWYRQILGQKVEFLVSFYNNEISEKSEIFDDQFSVERPDGSNFTLKIRSTKLEDSAMYFCASLGPETQYFGPGTRLLVL.

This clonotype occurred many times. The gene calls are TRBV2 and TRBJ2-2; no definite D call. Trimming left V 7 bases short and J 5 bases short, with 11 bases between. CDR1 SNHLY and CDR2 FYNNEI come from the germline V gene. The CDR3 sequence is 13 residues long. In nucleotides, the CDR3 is TGTGCCAGCAATACTATCCAGACCGGGGAGCTGTTTTTT. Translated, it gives CASNTIQTGELFF. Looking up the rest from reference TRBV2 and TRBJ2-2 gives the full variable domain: EPEVTQTPSHQVTQMGQEVILRCVPISNHLYFYWYRQILGQKVEFLVSFYNNEISEKSEIFDDQFSVERPDGSNFTLKIRSTKLEDSAMYFCASNTIQTGELFFGEGSRLTVL.

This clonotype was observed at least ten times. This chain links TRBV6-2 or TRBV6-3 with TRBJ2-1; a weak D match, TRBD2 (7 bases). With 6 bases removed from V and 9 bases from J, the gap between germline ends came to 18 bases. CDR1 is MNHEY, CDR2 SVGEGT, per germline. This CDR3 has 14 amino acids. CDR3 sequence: CASRTTGGALEQFF. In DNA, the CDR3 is TGTGCCAGCAGAACGACTGGGGGGGCGCTTGAGCAGTTCTTC.

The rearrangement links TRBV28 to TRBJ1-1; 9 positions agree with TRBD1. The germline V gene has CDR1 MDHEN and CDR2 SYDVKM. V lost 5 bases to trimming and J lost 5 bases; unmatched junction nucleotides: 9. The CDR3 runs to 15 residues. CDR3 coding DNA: TGTGCCAGCAGTCCCGAAGGACAGGGGCGAACTGAAGCTTTCTTT. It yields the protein CASSPEGQGRTEAFF.

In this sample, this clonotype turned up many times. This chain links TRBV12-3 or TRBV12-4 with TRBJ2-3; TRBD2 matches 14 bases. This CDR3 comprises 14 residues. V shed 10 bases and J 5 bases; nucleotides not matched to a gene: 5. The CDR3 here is CATRLAGGVDTQYF. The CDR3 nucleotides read TGTGCCACCCGACTAGCGGGAGGGGTAGATACGCAGTATTTT.

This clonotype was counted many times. The CDR3 DNA reads as TGTGCCAGCAGTTTATCCCCCTCCGGGAATGAGCAGTTCTTC. Translated: CASSLSPSGNEQFF. The J gene is TRBJ2-1, the V gene TRBV27; D remains unclear. V lost 0 bases and J lost 7, with 10 bases in between. This CDR3 region has 14 residues. Germline V gene sequence: CDR1 MNHEY, CDR2 SMNVEV (reference sequence).

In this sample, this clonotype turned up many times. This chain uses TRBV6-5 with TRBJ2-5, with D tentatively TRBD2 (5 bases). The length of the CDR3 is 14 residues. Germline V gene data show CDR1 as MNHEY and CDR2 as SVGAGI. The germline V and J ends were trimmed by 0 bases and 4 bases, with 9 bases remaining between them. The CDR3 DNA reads TGTGCCAGCAGTTACTCGAATGGAGGAGAGACCCAGTACTTC. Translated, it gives CASSYSNGGETQYF.

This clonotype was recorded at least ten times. CDR3 sequence reads: CASSLSTDTYNEQFF. The CDR3 region has the DNA TGTGCCAGCAGCTTGTCGACGGACACTTACAATGAGCAGTTCTTC. The gene calls are TRBV5-6 and TRBJ2-1; the D gene is possibly TRBD1 (5 bases). The CDR3 contains 15 residues. V was shortened by 1 base and J by 4 bases, with 12 bases between the two germline ends. Germline assignment: CDR1 SGHDT and CDR2 YYEEEE. Full variable domain (missing parts from reference TRBV5-6 and TRBJ2-1): DAGVTQSPTHLIKTRGQQVTLRCSPKSGHDTVSWYQQALGQGPQFIFQYYEEEERQRGNFPDRFSGHQFPNYSSELNVNALLLGDSALYLCASSLSTDTYNEQFFGPGTRLTVL.

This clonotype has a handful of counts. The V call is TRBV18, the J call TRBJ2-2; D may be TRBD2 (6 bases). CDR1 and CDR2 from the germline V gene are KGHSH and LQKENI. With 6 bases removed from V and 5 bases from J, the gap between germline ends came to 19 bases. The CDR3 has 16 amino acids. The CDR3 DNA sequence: TGTGCCAGCTCCCTCATTGGAGGGTTCACGACCGGGGAGCTGTTTTTT. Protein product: CASSLIGGFTTGELFF.

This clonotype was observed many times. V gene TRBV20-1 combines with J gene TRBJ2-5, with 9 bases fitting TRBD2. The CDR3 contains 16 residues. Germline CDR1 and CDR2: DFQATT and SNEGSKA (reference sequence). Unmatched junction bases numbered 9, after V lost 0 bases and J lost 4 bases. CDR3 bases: TGCAGTGCTAGAGATATCGGGACTAGCATCGGAGAGACCCAGTACTTC. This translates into CSARDIGTSIGETQYF.

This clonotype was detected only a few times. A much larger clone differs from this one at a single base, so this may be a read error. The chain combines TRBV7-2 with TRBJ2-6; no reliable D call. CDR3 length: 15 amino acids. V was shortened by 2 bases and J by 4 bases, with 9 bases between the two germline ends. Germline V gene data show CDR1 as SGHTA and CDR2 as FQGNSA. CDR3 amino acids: CASSLRDSGANVLTF. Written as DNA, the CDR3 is TGTGCCAGCAGCTTACGCGACTCAGGGGCCAACGTCCTGACTTTC.